The 10 T cell receptor beta chains presented below share a single source sample, sequenced in a study of neoadjuvant anti-PD-1 for oral cavity cancer. Repertoires were generated with immunoSEQ multiplex PCR, while TCRdb's copy carries only in-frame clones and drops some. The repertoire holds about 80,000 clones, with less than 85% as singletons. The sample in question was PBMCs, obtained before nivolumab (anti-PD-1) treatment. These TCRs come from a person between 40 and 80 years old with oral cavity squamous cell carcinoma.

The chain recombines TRBV2 with TRBJ2-1; 8 bases align to TRBD1. This CDR3 comprises 14 residues. J was trimmed by 8 bases and V by 6 bases; bases with no gene match: 9. Germline V lookup: CDR1 SNHLY, CDR2 FYNNEI. This CDR3 is CASSEDRVADEQFF. The CDR3 bases are TGTGCCAGCAGCGAGGACAGGGTCGCCGATGAGCAGTTCTTC. Full variable domain (missing parts from reference TRBV2 and TRBJ2-1): EPEVTQTPSHQVTQMGQEVILRCVPISNHLYFYWYRQILGQKVEFLVSFYNNEISEKSEIFDDQFSVERPDGSNFTLKIRSTKLEDSAMYFCASSEDRVADEQFFGPGTRLTVL.

The V gene is TRBV10-3, the J gene TRBJ1-1; 7 bases fit TRBD1. The V segment lost 11 bases and the J segment 0 bases; nucleotides outside the gene matches: 6. Germline CDR1 and CDR2: ENHRY and SYGVKD. The CDR3 runs to 13 residues. CDR3 in amino acids: CAGKQGLNTEAFF. In DNA form, the CDR3 reads TGTGCCGGTAAACAGGGGTTGAACACTGAAGCTTTCTTT.

The chain combines TRBV5-1 with TRBJ2-3; D remains ambiguous. This CDR3 spans 14 amino acids. Trimming took off 0 bases at V and 4 bases at J, with 9 bases between the two ends. Germline CDR1 is SGHRS and CDR2 is YFSETQ. In DNA, the CDR3 is TGCGCCAGCAGCTTGGGAGTTTCGGCAGATACGCAGTATTTT. Amino acids: CASSLGVSADTQYF. Looking up the rest from reference TRBV5-1 and TRBJ2-3 gives the full variable domain: KAGVTQTPRYLIKTRGQQVTLSCSPISGHRSVSWYQQTPGQGLQFLFEYFSETQRNKGNFPGRFSGRQFSNSRSEMNVSTLELGDSALYLCASSLGVSADTQYFGPGTRLTVL.

V and J are TRBV9 and TRBJ2-2; D not resolved. Germline V CDR1 and CDR2: SGDLS, YYNGEE. Trimming stripped 0 bases from V and 0 bases from J, with 9 bases between. The CDR3 runs to 16 residues. The CDR3 loop is CASSVANGANTGELFF. CDR3 DNA: TGTGCCAGCAGCGTAGCTAACGGTGCGAACACCGGGGAGCTGTTTTTT. The full variable domain, completed using reference TRBV9 and TRBJ2-2, is DSGVTQTPKHLITATGQRVTLRCSPRSGDLSVYWYQQSLDQGLQFLIQYYNGEERAKGNILERFSAQQFPDLHSELNLSSLELGDSALYFCASSVANGANTGELFFGEGSRLTVL.

A few counts support this clone. The rearrangement links TRBV11-2 to TRBJ2-7; D ambiguous. This CDR3 has 16 residues. The V gene lost 0 bases and the J gene lost 6 bases, with 18 bases spanning the gap. CDR1 and CDR2 (germline): SGHAT, FQNNGV. The CDR3 spells CASSLDAGQSFGEQYF. As DNA, the CDR3 is TGTGCCAGCAGCTTAGATGCCGGCCAATCCTTTGGCGAGCAGTACTTC.

This clone was seen just once. The genes are TRBV30 and TRBJ2-1; TRBD2 aligns across 12 bases. CDR3 size: 12 residues. Looked up from germline, CDR1 is GTSNPN and CDR2 is SVGIG (reference sequence). Unmatched junction bases numbered 3, after V lost 6 bases and J lost 9 bases. CDR3 in DNA: TGTGCCTGCGGACTAGCGGGACGTGAGCAGTTCTTC. Translation gives CACGLAGREQFF.

The rearrangement links TRBV5-6 to TRBJ1-2; maybe TRBD1 (6 bases). The CDR3 length is 13 residues. Trimming pared 3 bases from V and 8 bases from J, leaving 14 bases between. CDR1 is SGHDT, CDR2 YYEEEE, per germline. The CDR3 sequence: CASSYTGYRGYTF. CDR3 DNA: TGTGCCAGCAGCTACACAGGGTATAGGGGCTACACCTTC.

This clone was seen a few times. This chain connects TRBV27 to TRBJ1-1; D is uncertain. Germline V lookup: CDR1 MNHEY, CDR2 SMNVEV (reference sequence). V lost 3 bases, J lost 4 bases, and 3 bases lay in between. The CDR3 is 11 amino acids. CDR3 sequence: CASSFGTEAFF. As DNA, the CDR3 is TGTGCCAGCAGTTTCGGCACTGAAGCTTTCTTT.

The V and J genes are TRBV2 and TRBJ2-7; the match to TRBD1 covers 7 bases. The CDR3 runs 14 residues. V was pared by 4 bases and J by 2 bases, with 5 bases of the junction left unmatched. Germline CDR1 is SNHLY and CDR2 is FYNNEI. The DNA for the CDR3 is TGTGCCAGCAGTGGAAGGGGGCCCGCCTACGAGCAGTACTTC. Protein: CASSGRGPAYEQYF.

The genes are TRBV9 and TRBJ2-1, with 10 bases matching TRBD1. The V segment lost 0 bases and the J segment 8 bases; nucleotides outside the gene matches: 11. Looked up from germline, CDR1 is SGDLS and CDR2 is YYNGEE. The CDR3 contains 17 residues. CDR3 region: CASSVVGTGVIGDEQFF. The CDR3 DNA is TGTGCCAGCAGCGTAGTTGGGACAGGGGTGATTGGTGATGAGCAGTTCTTC. Full variable domain (rest looked up from reference TRBV9 and TRBJ2-1): DSGVTQTPKHLITATGQRVTLRCSPRSGDLSVYWYQQSLDQGLQFLIQYYNGEERAKGNILERFSAQQFPDLHSELNLSSLELGDSALYFCASSVVGTGVIGDEQFFGPGTRLTVL.